What follows describes a single T cell receptor (beta chain). These data are taken from a study of blood T cell repertoires in COVID-19. Study information: Italy, Spain and the United States were the sources of the convalescent and acute COVID-19 samples. In each case, the material was cDNA or gDNA derived from T cells, B-cell-depleted T cells, or PBMCs.

The CDR3 contains 15 residues. From germline, CDR1 is SGHRS and CDR2 YFSETQ. Trimming took off 4 bases at V and 8 bases at J, with 20 bases between the two ends. In the original analysis: Amplification of reference gene primers was used by the study to estimate nucleated cell counts. Here immunoSEQ multiplex PCR was the method, and the copy in TCRdb shows in-frame clones only, minus some. V and J calls plus clone size are reproduced from that table; the DNA served to infer D and trimming. Of more than 200,000 clones listed, 82% are singletons. V is TRBV5-1 and J is TRBJ2-3; possibly TRBD2 for D (6 bases). This clonotype was obtained from a woman older than 75 with active or convalescent COVID-19. The specimen was peripheral blood. The CDR3 loop reads CASSGGTASSGTQYF. The CDR3 region has the DNA TGCGCCAGCAGCGGAGGGACCGCTAGCAGTGGTACGCAGTATTTT.